These 29 T cell receptor beta chains were sequenced from one sample in a study of shared clonotypes between healthy human individuals. Profiling relied on immunoSEQ multiplex PCR, and the TCRdb table lists in-frame clones only, not all of them. The sample has about 2.5 million clones; 85% to 95% are singletons. Sequences were obtained from naive CD4+ T cells from PBMCs. Subset denoted: CD45RA+ positively selected. The origin of the receptors is a man aged 18 to 35 in good health. Some clones in this sample may be carry-over from other donors' samples.

The chain uses TRBV5-4 and TRBJ2-2; no definite D call. Trimming cost V 4 bases and J 7 bases, with 17 bases left between them. Germline values: CDR1 SGHNT, CDR2 YYREEE (reference sequence). The CDR3 has 15 amino acids. Written as DNA, the CDR3 is TGTGCCAGCAGCCGGGCTGATCAGCTTGGCGGGGAGCTGTTTTTT. Translating gives CASSRADQLGGELFF.

CDR3 sequence (DNA): TGCGCCAGCAATAGAGCCGGGGAGCTGTTTTTT. Translating it yields CASNRAGELFF. The genes are TRBV10-2 and TRBJ2-2; D gene uncertain. This CDR3 region has 11 residues. Per the germline V gene, CDR1 is WSHSY and CDR2 is SAAADI. V was cut by 7 bases and J by 6 bases, with 6 bases left in between.

The chain is built from TRBV14 and TRBJ1-2, with a tentative D call TRBD1 (6 bases). The germline V gene encodes CDR1 SGHDN and CDR2 FVKESK. Trimming pared 4 bases from V and 3 bases from J, leaving 12 bases between. The CDR3 runs 14 residues. CDR3 residues: CASSRRRGDYGYTF. The CDR3 DNA reads TGTGCCAGCAGCCGCCGCAGGGGAGACTATGGCTACACCTTC.

This clone was seen only a few times. The chain couples TRBV2 to TRBJ1-1, with unresolved D. Germline V gene lookup returns CDR1 SNHLY and CDR2 FYNNEI. V lost 4 bases and J lost 4, with 10 bases in between. The CDR3 is 13 amino acids. Here the CDR3 reads CASSAESSTEAFF. CDR3 DNA sequence: TGTGCCAGCAGTGCAGAATCTAGCACTGAAGCTTTCTTT. Based on the CDR3 plus reference TRBV2 and TRBJ1-1, the full variable domain is EPEVTQTPSHQVTQMGQEVILRCVPISNHLYFYWYRQILGQKVEFLVSFYNNEISEKSEIFDDQFSVERPDGSNFTLKIRSTKLEDSAMYFCASSAESSTEAFFGQGTRLTVV.

The chain has TRBV10-3 and TRBJ2-2; tentatively, D is TRBD1 or TRBD2 (5 bases each). Germline V gene sequence: CDR1 ENHRY, CDR2 SYGVKD. The CDR3 runs to 16 residues. V shed 6 bases and J shed 0 bases, with 14 bases lying between them. The DNA of the CDR3 is TGTGCCATCAGCTATTGGGACGGAACGAACACCGGGGAGCTGTTTTTT. It is translated as CAISYWDGTNTGELFF.

The genes are TRBV28 and TRBJ1-1; D gene uncertain. V was shortened by 8 bases and J by 0 bases, with 13 bases between the two germline ends. CDR1 is MDHEN and CDR2 is SYDVKM in the germline V gene. The CDR3 totals 14 residues. CDR3 coding DNA: TGTGCCAGCCCGCCGGGATGGCTGAACACTGAAGCTTTCTTT. As protein: CASPPGWLNTEAFF.

The V call is TRBV5-6, the J call TRBJ1-1; D unresolved. Deletions cut 3 bases from V and 1 base from J, with 7 bases between. This CDR3 is 13 amino acids long. Germline-derived CDR1 and CDR2 are SGHDT and YYEEEE. The CDR3, as DNA: TGTGCCAGCAGCTCCCCAGAGAACACTGAAGCTTTCTTT. It yields the protein CASSSPENTEAFF.

Only a few counts were recorded for this clone. This chain links TRBV19 with TRBJ2-1; 8 positions agree with TRBD1. The CDR3 is made up of 14 amino acids. The junction had 3 bases not matched to a gene; V was cut back by 4 bases and J by 4 bases. In germline, CDR1 is LNHDA, CDR2 SQIVND (reference sequence). DNA of the CDR3: TGTGCCAGTAGTACTCAGGGGGCGTACAATGAGCAGTTCTTC. Its translation is CASSTQGAYNEQFF.

V and J are TRBV27 and TRBJ1-1; no reliable D call. The CDR3 spans 14 residues. Trimming removed 1 base at V and 3 bases at J, with 9 bases between. Germline-derived CDR1 and CDR2 are MNHEY and SMNVEV (reference sequence). CDR3 region: CASSLWGRDTEAFF. In nucleotides, the CDR3 is TGTGCCAGCAGTTTATGGGGTAGGGACACTGAAGCTTTCTTT.

The J gene is TRBJ1-2, the V gene TRBV5-4; unclear D gene. Germline CDR1 and CDR2: SGHNT and YYREEE (reference sequence). V was clipped by 6 bases and J by 8 bases, with 20 bases between them. The CDR3 is 14 amino acids. The chain's CDR3 is CASTAPDGLRGYTF. Here the CDR3 DNA reads TGTGCCAGCACCGCCCCTGACGGGTTGCGGGGCTACACCTTC.

For this clone: Other DNA sequences from this sample encode an identical CDR3 as well. The rearrangement uses TRBV5-1 and TRBJ1-1; no firm D call. This CDR3 is 13 amino acids long. V was trimmed by 0 bases and J by 1 base, leaving 4 bases between them. Germline V gene sequence: CDR1 SGHRS, CDR2 YFSETQ. The DNA for the CDR3 is TGCGCCAGCAGCTTGGATGAGAACACTGAAGCTTTCTTT. This gives the protein CASSLDENTEAFF.

This clone has a single count. Other DNA sequences in this sample translate to the same CDR3. The V and J genes are TRBV7-8 and TRBJ1-1; TRBD1 matches 7 bases. The J segment lost 1 base and the V segment lost 5 bases, leaving 10 bases of the junction unmatched. This CDR3 is 16 amino acids long. From germline, CDR1 is SGHVS and CDR2 FQNEAQ. CDR3 nucleotides: TGTGCCAGCAGCCTACGTCCCGGGACAGAGAACACTGAAGCTTTCTTT. Its protein product is CASSLRPGTENTEAFF.

This rearrangement joins TRBV5-1 to TRBJ2-7; D possibly matches TRBD1 or TRBD2 (5 bases each). Trimming cost V 5 bases and J 0 bases, with 12 bases left between them. This CDR3 comprises 14 residues. Germline values: CDR1 SGHRS, CDR2 YFSETQ. CDR3 sequence reads: CASRGDPSSYEQYF. CDR3 DNA sequence: TGCGCCAGCAGGGGGGATCCCAGCTCCTACGAGCAGTACTTC.

The chain combines TRBV5-1 with TRBJ2-3; the match to TRBD2 covers 7 bases. CDR1 is SGHRS and CDR2 is YFSETQ in the germline V gene. The J segment lost 2 bases and the V segment lost 10 bases, leaving 10 bases of the junction unmatched. The CDR3 is 14 residues long. CDR3: CAGRLAQFTDTQYF. The CDR3 DNA follows: TGCGCCGGTAGACTAGCCCAATTCACAGATACGCAGTATTTT. Looking up the rest from reference TRBV5-1 and TRBJ2-3 gives the full variable domain: KAGVTQTPRYLIKTRGQQVTLSCSPISGHRSVSWYQQTPGQGLQFLFEYFSETQRNKGNFPGRFSGRQFSNSRSEMNVSTLELGDSALYLCAGRLAQFTDTQYFGPGTRLTVL.

With regard to this clone: Additional DNA sequences in this sample encode the identical CDR3. V gene TRBV10-3 combines with J gene TRBJ1-5; D unclear. This CDR3 is built from 13 residues. CDR1 and CDR2 from the germline V gene are ENHRY and SYGVKD. Trimming cost V 2 bases and J 4 bases, with 6 bases left between them. The CDR3 region is CAISERGNQPQHF. In DNA form, the CDR3 reads TGTGCCATCAGTGAGAGAGGGAATCAGCCCCAGCATTTT.

The rearrangement uses TRBV7-3 and TRBJ2-1; 11 nucleotides agree with TRBD2. This CDR3 comprises 15 residues. CDR1 and CDR2 from the germline V gene are SGHTA and FQGTGA. The ends lost 2 bases at V and 9 bases at J; junction bases unmatched: 6. CDR3: CASSLVAGGPGEQFF. In DNA, the CDR3 is TGTGCCAGCAGCTTAGTAGCGGGAGGGCCGGGTGAGCAGTTCTTC.

V is TRBV6-5 and J is TRBJ1-3, with a possible D match to TRBD1 (6 bases). This CDR3 comprises 15 residues. From germline, CDR1 is MNHEY and CDR2 SVGAGI. Trimming took 0 bases from V and 8 from J, leaving 14 bases between them. CDR3 sequence: CASSYSGFRGDTIYF. CDR3 sequence (DNA): TGTGCCAGCAGTTACTCGGGATTTAGGGGGGACACCATATATTTT.

Details on this clone: Other DNA variants within this sample encode the same CDR3. The V call is TRBV7-3, the J call TRBJ2-5; 8 bases are a match to TRBD2. Germline CDR1 is SGHTA and CDR2 is FQGTGA. The ends lost 0 bases at V and 3 bases at J; junction bases unmatched: 0. The CDR3 totals 14 residues. The CDR3: CASSLTGLEETQYF. The CDR3 DNA reads as TGTGCCAGCAGCTTAACGGGACTAGAAGAGACCCAGTACTTC.

Only one count was recorded for this clone. Other nucleotide sequences from this sample produce the same CDR3. The chain carries TRBV18 and TRBJ1-3; D is unclear. CDR1 and CDR2 from the germline V gene are KGHSH and LQKENI. CDR3 size: 14 residues. Trimming took 2 bases from V and 2 from J, leaving 7 bases between them. CDR3 coding DNA: TGTGCCAGCTCACCAACTGGGCCTGGAAACACCATATATTTT. This sequence encodes CASSPTGPGNTIYF.

The V call is TRBV28, the J call TRBJ1-2; D is unresolved. The CDR3 spans 13 residues. The V and J ends lost 6 bases and 8 bases respectively, with 16 bases between them. The germline V gene has CDR1 MDHEN and CDR2 SYDVKM. The chain's CDR3 is CASSPVRLGGYTF. CDR3 in DNA: TGTGCCAGCAGCCCAGTTCGTCTGGGGGGCTACACCTTC.

V is TRBV9 and J is TRBJ1-1; TRBD1 might be the D (5 bases). The CDR3 spans 16 residues. V lost 0 bases to trimming and J lost 1 base, with 13 bases between them. Germline CDR1 and CDR2: SGDLS and YYNGEE. In DNA form, the CDR3 reads TGTGCCAGCAGCGTAGGGGTCAGGGCGCAGAACACTGAAGCTTTCTTT. Translated: CASSVGVRAQNTEAFF. Full variable domain (missing parts from reference TRBV9 and TRBJ1-1): DSGVTQTPKHLITATGQRVTLRCSPRSGDLSVYWYQQSLDQGLQFLIQYYNGEERAKGNILERFSAQQFPDLHSELNLSSLELGDSALYFCASSVGVRAQNTEAFFGQGTRLTVV.

This clone has a single count. The rearrangement uses TRBV2 and TRBJ2-2; no clear D. There are 14 residues in the CDR3. The germline V gene encodes CDR1 SNHLY and CDR2 FYNNEI. V was cut by 11 bases and J by 4 bases, with 17 bases left in between. Written as DNA, the CDR3 is TGTGCCTCCCATCGGCGAGAGGTCACCGGGGAGCTGTTTTTT. Residues: CASHRREVTGELFF.

With respect to this clone: At the DNA level, this CDR3 is encoded by other sequences in the same sample as well. This chain connects TRBV5-1 to TRBJ1-1; tentatively, D is TRBD1 (6 bases). The CDR3 is 14 residues long. Germline assignment: CDR1 SGHRS and CDR2 YFSETQ. Trimming removed 2 bases at V and 1 base at J, with 9 bases between. CDR3 in amino acids: CASSFGQTNTEAFF. The CDR3 DNA reads TGCGCCAGCAGCTTCGGACAGACGAACACTGAAGCTTTCTTT.

The V gene is TRBV5-1, the J gene TRBJ1-2; D is undetermined. CDR3 length: 13 amino acids. The V gene lost 2 bases and the J gene lost 4 bases, with 9 bases spanning the gap. Germline-derived CDR1 and CDR2 are SGHRS and YFSETQ. The CDR3 region has the DNA TGCGCCAGCAGCTTTACGGAACCCTATGGCTACACCTTC. Translation gives CASSFTEPYGYTF.

The chain is built from TRBV5-4 and TRBJ2-1, with TRBD2 matching over 10 bases. CDR3 size: 15 residues. CDR1 is SGHNT and CDR2 is YYREEE in the germline V gene (reference sequence). The trim removed 3 bases at V and 4 bases at J, leaving 4 bases unmatched. The CDR3 DNA is TGTGCCAGCAGCTGGACTAGCGGCCCTTACAATGAGCAGTTCTTC. It yields the protein CASSWTSGPYNEQFF.

This chain links TRBV12-5 with TRBJ2-5; D call uncertain. The V end lost 3 bases, the J end lost 3 bases, and 8 bases lay between the germline ends. Germline CDR1 and CDR2: LGHNT and FRNRAP. There are 13 residues in the CDR3. CDR3 loop: CASGLTPEETQYF. CDR3 nucleotides: TGTGCTAGTGGTTTAACTCCCGAAGAGACCCAGTACTTC.

The chain carries TRBV9 and TRBJ2-7; unclear D gene. The CDR3 has 14 amino acids. From germline, CDR1 is SGDLS and CDR2 YYNGEE. V gave up 1 base and J gave up 2 bases, with 10 bases separating them. The CDR3 DNA sequence: TGTGCCAGCAGCGTATCGCCCGATACCTACGAGCAGTACTTC. Translation: CASSVSPDTYEQYF.

The J gene is TRBJ2-5, the V gene TRBV30; TRBD1 aligns across 8 bases. Trimming at V came to 0 bases and at J to 11 bases, leaving 11 bases not matched to a gene. Germline lookup yields CDR1 GTSNPN and CDR2 SVGIG (reference sequence). The CDR3 runs 14 residues. The DNA of the CDR3 is TGTGCCTGGAGTGTTACAGGGGGTAAGGGAGAGCAGTACTTC. Its translation is CAWSVTGGKGEQYF. Full variable domain (remainder filled in from reference TRBV30 and TRBJ2-5): SQTIHQWPATLVQPVGSPLSLECTVEGTSNPNLYWYRQAAGRGLQLLFYSVGIGQISSEVPQNLSASRPQDRQFILSSKKLLLSDSGFYLCAWSVTGGKGEQYFGPGTRLLVL.

This chain connects TRBV18 to TRBJ2-1; 10 positions agree with TRBD2. The V segment lost 6 bases and the J segment 2 bases; nucleotides outside the gene matches: 7. This CDR3 has 16 residues. From germline, CDR1 is KGHSH and CDR2 LQKENI. The chain's CDR3 is CASSPRTSGAYNEQFF. The CDR3 nucleotides are TGTGCCAGCTCGCCCCGGACTAGCGGAGCCTACAATGAGCAGTTCTTC.